A selection of T cell receptor beta chains follows, all from one sample in a study of blood T cell repertoires in COVID-19. Clones were read by immunoSEQ multiplex PCR, and TCRdb kept only the in-frame ones, dropping some. The sample has 180,000 or so clones; roughly nine tenths are singletons. Sequencing was done on a sample of PBMCs or T cells enriched from blood (not recorded which). The origin of the receptors is a woman aged 40 to 50 with acute COVID-19. The CDR3 runs from the conserved cysteine through the conserved F or W. Each record gives: V gene, clone size, J gene, D gene, CDR3 protein, CDR3 DNA. A D gene is named only where the DNA matches it firmly. A clone size is listed for some rows: how often the clone was seen (once, few, many), or a class if it is expanded.

>TRBV4-1|NA|TRBJ2-3|TRBD1
CASSQATTGIGDTQYF
TGCGCCAGCAGCCAAGCCACGACAGGGATAGGGGATACGCAGTATTTT
>TRBV30|once|TRBJ2-7|TRBD2
CAWREGGGSYEQYF
TGTGCCTGGAGGGAGGGCGGGGGGTCCTACGAGCAGTACTTC
>TRBV19|many|TRBJ2-4|NA
CASGTGRGFGKNIQYF
TGTGCCAGTGGTACAGGGAGGGGGTTTGGCAAAAACATTCAGTACTTC
>TRBV7-2|NA|TRBJ2-7|TRBD2
CASSLGPSGRDYEQYF
TGTGCCAGCAGCTTAGGTCCTAGCGGGAGGGACTACGAGCAGTACTTC
>TRBV3-1/TRBV3-2|NA|TRBJ2-5|TRBD2
CASSSRTSGGQETQYF
TGTGCCAGCAGCTCACGGACTAGCGGGGGACAAGAGACCCAGTACTTC
>TRBV3-1/TRBV3-2|NA|TRBJ2-5|NA
CASSQATGSGETQYF
TGTGCCAGCAGCCAGGCCACAGGAAGTGGAGAGACCCAGTACTTC
>TRBV2|NA|TRBJ2-1|NA
CASSRLVGEQFF
TGTGCCAGCAGCAGACTAGTTGGTGAGCAGTTCTTC
>TRBV7-8|NA|TRBJ1-4|NA
CASSLASGMREKLFF
TGTGCCAGCAGCTTAGCTTCAGGGATGCGAGAAAAACTGTTTTTT
>TRBV2|NA|TRBJ1-6|TRBD1
CASSYPPGQSSYNSPLHF
TGTGCCAGCAGTTACCCTCCGGGACAGAGCTCCTATAATTCACCCCTCCACTTT
>TRBV19|NA|TRBJ2-1|TRBD2
CASSIGGGGGASNEQFF
TGTGCCAGTAGTATAGGAGGCGGCGGGGGGGCGTCCAATGAGCAGTTCTTC
>TRBV21-1|NA|TRBJ2-7|NA
CASSNRDSYEQYF
TGTGCCAGCAGCAATCGGGACAGCTACGAGCAGTACTTC
>TRBV2|NA|TRBJ2-3|TRBD2
CASPPKAGVSTDTQYF
TGTGCCAGCCCACCCAAAGCGGGGGTCAGCACAGATACGCAGTATTTT
>TRBV5-4|NA|TRBJ2-3|TRBD2
CASSLGLDPDTQYF
TGTGCCAGCAGCTTAGGACTAGACCCAGATACGCAGTATTTT
>TRBV15|once|TRBJ2-7|TRBD2
CATSRGLADSYEQYF
TGTGCCACCAGCAGAGGCCTAGCGGACTCCTACGAGCAGTACTTC
>TRBV2|NA|TRBJ2-7|TRBD2
CASSSGDRYEQYF
TGTGCCAGCAGTAGCGGGGACCGCTACGAGCAGTACTTC
>TRBV28|NA|TRBJ2-1|TRBD2
CASSFSNLGRTSGGWNNEQFF
TGTGCCAGCAGTTTCTCAAACCTGGGCAGGACTAGCGGGGGGTGGAACAATGAGCAGTTCTTC
>TRBV15|NA|TRBJ1-6|NA
CATSRDREVSPLHF
TGTGCCACCAGCAGAGACAGGGAGGTGTCACCCCTCCACTTT
>TRBV7-9|NA|TRBJ2-5|TRBD1
CASGDRQGQETQYF
TGTGCCAGCGGAGATAGACAGGGCCAAGAGACCCAGTACTTC
>TRBV13|once|TRBJ1-6|NA
CASSVQGPNNSPLHF
TGTGCCAGCAGCGTACAGGGTCCAAATAATTCACCCCTCCACTTT
>TRBV12-3/TRBV12-4|NA|TRBJ2-7|TRBD1
CASSSGTVYEQYF
TGTGCCAGCAGCTCCGGGACAGTCTACGAGCAGTACTTC
>TRBV5-5|NA|TRBJ1-3|NA
CASSVTGTSGNTIYF
TGTGCCAGCAGTGTTACAGGGACTAGCGGAAACACCATATATTTT
>TRBV13|NA|TRBJ2-7|NA
CASSFWALKIPFF
TGTGCCAGCAGCTTCTGGGCCCTAAAGATTCCATTCTTC
>TRBV5-8|NA|TRBJ1-5|TRBD1
CASSPLDPGQGQPQHF
TGTGCCAGCAGCCCCCTCGATCCGGGACAGGGCCAGCCCCAGCATTTT
>TRBV5-6|NA|TRBJ2-7|TRBD2
CASSLRTSGSSEQYF
TGTGCCAGCAGCTTACGCACTAGCGGGTCTTCCGAGCAGTACTTC
>TRBV7-2|NA|TRBJ1-1|NA
CASSFQRQIRTEAFF
TGTGCCAGCAGCTTCCAGAGACAGATTCGGACTGAAGCTTTCTTT
>TRBV5-4|NA|TRBJ1-2|TRBD1
CASSPDRVDGYTF
TGTGCCAGCAGCCCCGACAGGGTGGATGGCTACACCTTC
>TRBV7-3|once|TRBJ2-1|TRBD1
CASSRDRVNEQFF
TGTGCCAGCAGCAGGGACAGGGTCAATGAGCAGTTCTTC
>TRBV6-2/TRBV6-3|NA|TRBJ1-2|TRBD1
CASSFRTGTGYTF
TGTGCCAGCAGTTTTCGGACAGGGACAGGCTACACCTTC
>TRBV2|NA|TRBJ1-6|TRBD1
CASRDRGSNSPLHF
TGTGCCAGCAGGGACAGGGGATCAAATTCACCCCTCCACTTT
>TRBV30|NA|TRBJ2-4|TRBD1
CAWTRGQGLFNIQYF
TGTGCCTGGACTCGAGGACAGGGCCTTTTCAACATTCAGTACTTC
>TRBV4-1|NA|TRBJ2-3|NA
CATARSPLSPDTQYF
TGCGCCACCGCCCGAAGCCCCCTGTCCCCAGATACGCAGTATTTT
>TRBV4-1|NA|TRBJ2-7|TRBD2
CASSQFVGGAYEQYF
TGCGCCAGCAGCCAATTTGTGGGAGGGGCCTACGAGCAGTACTTC
>TRBV5-6|NA|TRBJ2-7|NA
CASNPTGSYWEQYF
TGTGCCAGCAACCCGACAGGCAGCTACTGGGAGCAGTACTTC
>TRBV5-4|NA|TRBJ2-1|NA
CASSRQVTSYNEQFF
TGTGCCAGCAGCCGACAGGTTACCTCCTACAATGAGCAGTTCTTC
>TRBV11-1|NA|TRBJ2-1|TRBD2
CASSLRVAGAYNEQFF
TGTGCCAGCAGCTTACGGGTAGCGGGAGCGTACAATGAGCAGTTCTTC
>TRBV11-2|NA|TRBJ2-7|NA
CASSAPPLAEKQYF
TGTGCCAGCAGCGCACCACCCCTCGCGGAAAAGCAGTACTTC
>TRBV9|NA|TRBJ2-3|NA
CASSSPHSAGRTDTQYF
TGTGCCAGCAGCTCCCCCCACTCCGCGGGCCGCACAGATACGCAGTATTTT
>TRBV3-1/TRBV3-2|NA|TRBJ1-1|NA
CASSQLPGRGGTEAFF
TGTGCCAGCAGCCAACTCCCGGGACGGGGGGGCACTGAAGCTTTCTTT
>TRBV16|few|TRBJ1-2|TRBD1
CASSQSGQPNYGYTF
TGTGCCAGCAGCCAATCGGGACAGCCTAACTATGGCTACACCTTC
>TRBV6-5|NA|TRBJ1-2|TRBD1
CASSRDRSFGYTF
TGTGCCAGCAGCCGGGACAGGAGTTTTGGCTACACCTTC
>TRBV12-3/TRBV12-4|NA|TRBJ1-2|NA
CASSLWRGKGYTF
TGTGCCAGCAGTTTATGGAGAGGGAAGGGCTACACCTTC
>TRBV7-2|NA|TRBJ2-3|TRBD2
CASSLPQRGVTDTQYF
TGTGCCAGCAGCTTACCGCAGCGGGGGGTCACAGATACGCAGTATTTT
>TRBV3-1/TRBV3-2|NA|TRBJ2-1|TRBD2
CASSRLAGGYNEQFF
TGTGCCAGCAGCCGTCTAGCGGGAGGATACAATGAGCAGTTCTTC
>TRBV6-5|NA|TRBJ1-5|NA
CASSSGQRRPQHF
TGTGCCAGCAGCTCCGGTCAGCGGAGGCCCCAGCATTTT
>TRBV3-1/TRBV3-2|NA|TRBJ2-3|NA
CASSPPGGTDTQYF
TGTGCCAGCAGCCCGCCTGGCGGGACAGATACGCAGTATTTT